This is a list of T cell receptor beta chains from one sample in a study of control samples from healthy donors and cancer patients. The table came from immunoSEQ multiplex PCR; TCRdb's copy has only in-frame clones and leaves some out. The sample lists around 180,000 clones, 70% to 90% seen once, with roughly 5.3% in the top ten. The material sequenced was blood. The receptors stem from a woman in her thirties in good health. CDR3s include the opening cysteine and the closing phenylalanine or tryptophan. Each record gives: J gene, V gene, clone size, D gene, CDR3 protein, CDR3 DNA. The D gene is left open where the match is weak. Not every row has a clone size; where given, it reads once, few, many or a size class.

j_gene: TRBJ1-2; v_gene: TRBV19; abundance: NA; d_gene: TRBD1; CDR3aa: CASSRYTGTGDGYTF; CDR3nt: TGTGCCAGTAGTAGATACACCGGGACAGGGGACGGCTACACCTTC
j_gene: TRBJ2-1; v_gene: TRBV9; abundance: NA; d_gene: TRBD1; CDR3aa: CASSPPGTGSYNEQFF; CDR3nt: TGTGCCAGCAGCCCCCCAGGGACAGGGAGCTACAATGAGCAGTTCTTC
j_gene: TRBJ1-6; v_gene: TRBV4-2; abundance: once; d_gene: NA; CDR3aa: CASSQGANSPLHF; CDR3nt: TGTGCCAGCAGCCAAGGGGCGAATTCACCCCTCCACTTT
j_gene: TRBJ2-2; v_gene: TRBV19; abundance: NA; d_gene: TRBD1; CDR3aa: CASSSGTGRSGTGELFF; CDR3nt: TGTGCCAGTAGCTCCGGGACAGGGCGGTCGGGCACCGGGGAGCTGTTTTTT
j_gene: TRBJ2-7; v_gene: TRBV28; abundance: few; d_gene: NA; CDR3aa: CASSLRTILLREGQYF; CDR3nt: TGTGCCAGCAGTTTGAGGACTATCCTCCTACGAGAGGGGCAGTACTTC
j_gene: TRBJ2-7; v_gene: TRBV28; abundance: NA; d_gene: NA; CDR3aa: CASSELDIEQYF; CDR3nt: TGTGCCAGCAGCGAACTAGATATCGAGCAGTACTTC
j_gene: TRBJ1-2; v_gene: TRBV5-1; abundance: NA; d_gene: TRBD1; CDR3aa: CASSGQGSSYTF; CDR3nt: TGCGCCAGCAGCGGACAGGGTAGTAGCTACACCTTC
j_gene: TRBJ2-2; v_gene: TRBV14; abundance: once; d_gene: TRBD1; CDR3aa: CASSLRRGRTGELFF; CDR3nt: TGTGCCAGCAGTCTTCGCAGGGGGCGCACCGGGGAGCTGTTTTTT
j_gene: TRBJ2-7; v_gene: TRBV24-1; abundance: NA; d_gene: NA; CDR3aa: CATSDLEGDYEQYF; CDR3nt: TGTGCCACCAGTGATTTGGAGGGGGACTACGAGCAGTACTTC
j_gene: TRBJ2-6; v_gene: TRBV9; abundance: NA; d_gene: TRBD1; CDR3aa: CASSEGANSGANVLTF; CDR3nt: TGTGCCAGCAGTGAGGGGGCCAACTCTGGGGCCAACGTCCTGACTTTC
j_gene: TRBJ2-1; v_gene: TRBV24-1; abundance: NA; d_gene: TRBD2; CDR3aa: CATSDSGGGSYNEQFF; CDR3nt: TGTGCCACCAGTGATAGCGGGGGGGGTTCCTACAATGAGCAGTTCTTC
j_gene: TRBJ1-4; v_gene: TRBV15; abundance: NA; d_gene: TRBD1; CDR3aa: CATTGTGGIEKLFF; CDR3nt: TGTGCCACCACCGGTACAGGGGGGATTGAAAAACTGTTTTTT
j_gene: TRBJ1-1; v_gene: TRBV14; abundance: NA; d_gene: NA; CDR3aa: CASSQGTDTEAFF; CDR3nt: TGTGCCAGCAGCCAAGGAACTGACACTGAAGCTTTCTTT
j_gene: TRBJ1-3; v_gene: TRBV11-2; abundance: NA; d_gene: TRBD1; CDR3aa: CASNPGQGRNTIYF; CDR3nt: TGTGCCAGCAACCCGGGACAGGGGAGAAACACCATATATTTT
j_gene: TRBJ2-2; v_gene: TRBV2; abundance: NA; d_gene: NA; CDR3aa: CASSADGGGTGELFF; CDR3nt: TGTGCCAGCAGCGCCGACGGGGGCGGGACCGGGGAGCTGTTTTTT
j_gene: TRBJ2-3; v_gene: TRBV24-1; abundance: NA; d_gene: TRBD1; CDR3aa: CATSDFIGAGGSVDTQYF; CDR3nt: TGTGCCACCAGTGATTTTATCGGGGCAGGGGGATCGGTAGATACGCAGTATTTT
j_gene: TRBJ1-2; v_gene: TRBV6-5; abundance: NA; d_gene: NA; CDR3aa: CASSYGGLGYGYTF; CDR3nt: TGTGCCAGCAGTTACGGGGGCCTCGGCTATGGCTACACCTTC
j_gene: TRBJ2-1; v_gene: TRBV6-5; abundance: many; d_gene: NA; CDR3aa: CASVVRDGNEQFF; CDR3nt: TGTGCCAGCGTGGTCAGGGACGGCAATGAGCAGTTCTTC
j_gene: TRBJ2-1; v_gene: TRBV11-2; abundance: NA; d_gene: NA; CDR3aa: CASSLGGGEQFF; CDR3nt: TGTGCCAGCAGCCTGGGTGGTGGGGAGCAGTTCTTC
j_gene: TRBJ1-5; v_gene: TRBV27; abundance: NA; d_gene: TRBD1; CDR3aa: CASSLGTGFGNQPQHF; CDR3nt: TGTGCCAGCAGTTTGGGGACAGGGTTTGGCAATCAGCCCCAGCATTTT
j_gene: TRBJ2-3; v_gene: TRBV9; abundance: NA; d_gene: NA; CDR3aa: CASSVTSFSDTQYF; CDR3nt: TGTGCCAGCAGCGTTACTAGTTTCTCAGATACGCAGTATTTT
j_gene: TRBJ1-2; v_gene: TRBV7-8; abundance: NA; d_gene: TRBD1; CDR3aa: CASSFRQGGYGYTF; CDR3nt: TGTGCCAGCAGCTTTAGACAGGGTGGCTATGGCTACACCTTC
j_gene: TRBJ1-1; v_gene: TRBV6-5; abundance: NA; d_gene: TRBD1; CDR3aa: CASSFFAAGGAEAFF; CDR3nt: TGTGCCAGCAGTTTCTTCGCTGCAGGGGGCGCTGAAGCTTTCTTT
j_gene: TRBJ1-3; v_gene: TRBV3-1/TRBV3-2; abundance: NA; d_gene: TRBD1; CDR3aa: CASSPGTAKWNTIYF; CDR3nt: TGTGCCAGCAGCCCCGGGACAGCTAAATGGAACACCATATATTTT
j_gene: TRBJ2-6; v_gene: TRBV7-8; abundance: once; d_gene: TRBD1; CDR3aa: CASRPGTGRGGANVLTF; CDR3nt: TGTGCCAGCCGTCCCGGGACAGGGAGGGGTGGGGCCAACGTCCTGACTTTC
j_gene: TRBJ2-1; v_gene: TRBV3-1/TRBV3-2; abundance: NA; d_gene: TRBD1; CDR3aa: CASTTGAGEQFF; CDR3nt: TGTGCCAGCACGACAGGGGCGGGAGAGCAGTTCTTC
j_gene: TRBJ2-7; v_gene: TRBV7-2; abundance: NA; d_gene: TRBD2; CDR3aa: CASSPTGLAGERRYF; CDR3nt: TGTGCCAGCAGCCCCACGGGACTAGCGGGTGAACGCCGGTACTTC
j_gene: TRBJ2-5; v_gene: TRBV7-9; abundance: NA; d_gene: NA; CDR3aa: CASSSGGHSETQYF; CDR3nt: TGTGCCAGCAGCTCAGGGGGGCACTCAGAGACCCAGTACTTC
j_gene: TRBJ1-2; v_gene: TRBV5-4; abundance: NA; d_gene: TRBD1; CDR3aa: CASLKDRGDGYTF; CDR3nt: TGTGCCAGCCTCAAGGACAGGGGCGATGGCTACACCTTC
j_gene: TRBJ1-2; v_gene: TRBV27; abundance: many; d_gene: TRBD1; CDR3aa: CASSAIRTGGGYGYTF; CDR3nt: TGTGCCAGCAGTGCAATCCGAACAGGGGGCGGCTATGGCTACACCTTC
j_gene: TRBJ1-1; v_gene: TRBV5-1; abundance: NA; d_gene: TRBD1; CDR3aa: CASSLRTGRTEAFF; CDR3nt: TGCGCCAGCAGCCTCAGGACAGGAAGAACTGAAGCTTTCTTT
j_gene: TRBJ2-3; v_gene: TRBV10-3; abundance: NA; d_gene: NA; CDR3aa: CAISELTGLGTDTQYF; CDR3nt: TGTGCCATCAGTGAGTTAACAGGGCTGGGGACAGATACGCAGTATTTT
j_gene: TRBJ1-6; v_gene: TRBV5-1; abundance: NA; d_gene: TRBD1; CDR3aa: CASSLDRGSSPLHF; CDR3nt: TGCGCCAGCAGCTTGGACAGGGGAAGTTCACCCCTCCACTTT
j_gene: TRBJ2-3; v_gene: TRBV6-5; abundance: NA; d_gene: TRBD2; CDR3aa: CASGTGLAHTDTQYF; CDR3nt: TGTGCCAGCGGTACGGGACTAGCCCACACAGATACGCAGTATTTT
j_gene: TRBJ1-5; v_gene: TRBV7-2; abundance: NA; d_gene: TRBD1; CDR3aa: CASSLGTGLGFGNQPQHF; CDR3nt: TGTGCCAGCAGCCTAGGGACAGGTTTAGGCTTTGGCAATCAGCCCCAGCATTTT
j_gene: TRBJ1-5; v_gene: TRBV7-8; abundance: NA; d_gene: NA; CDR3aa: CASSLGVGSNQPQHF; CDR3nt: TGTGCCAGCAGCTTAGGAGTGGGGAGCAATCAGCCCCAGCATTTT
j_gene: TRBJ1-4; v_gene: TRBV9; abundance: NA; d_gene: NA; CDR3aa: CASSAGEGEKLFF; CDR3nt: TGTGCCAGCAGCGCAGGGGAGGGCGAAAAACTGTTTTTT
j_gene: TRBJ2-5; v_gene: TRBV27; abundance: NA; d_gene: NA; CDR3aa: CASSLRGETQYF; CDR3nt: TGTGCCAGCAGTTTAAGGGGAGAGACCCAGTACTTC
j_gene: TRBJ1-2; v_gene: TRBV12-3/TRBV12-4; abundance: once; d_gene: NA; CDR3aa: CASRGQSYGYTF; CDR3nt: TGTGCCAGCAGAGGACAGTCCTATGGCTACACCTTC
j_gene: TRBJ2-3; v_gene: TRBV15; abundance: NA; d_gene: NA; CDR3aa: CATSSQRSSRSTDTQYF; CDR3nt: TGTGCCACCAGCTCTCAACGTTCCAGTAGGAGCACAGATACGCAGTATTTT
j_gene: TRBJ1-2; v_gene: TRBV7-9; abundance: NA; d_gene: TRBD1; CDR3aa: CASSLVLSWTGGNYGYTF; CDR3nt: TGTGCCAGCAGCTTAGTCCTCAGTTGGACAGGGGGAAACTATGGCTACACCTTC
j_gene: TRBJ1-4; v_gene: TRBV5-1; abundance: NA; d_gene: NA; CDR3aa: CASSLFFGTTNEKLFF; CDR3nt: TGCGCCAGCAGCTTATTTTTCGGGACAACTAATGAAAAACTGTTTTTT
j_gene: TRBJ1-2; v_gene: TRBV7-2; abundance: NA; d_gene: NA; CDR3aa: CASSLLEVVGYTF; CDR3nt: TGTGCCAGCAGCTTATTAGAGGTGGTAGGCTACACCTTC
j_gene: TRBJ2-2; v_gene: TRBV12-3/TRBV12-4; abundance: NA; d_gene: NA; CDR3aa: CASSLVAGGELFF; CDR3nt: TGTGCCAGCAGTTTGGTGGCTGGCGGGGAGCTGTTTTTT
j_gene: TRBJ2-1; v_gene: TRBV20-1; abundance: NA; d_gene: TRBD1; CDR3aa: CSASTPWDRENPYNEQFF; CDR3nt: TGCAGTGCTAGTACCCCCTGGGACAGGGAGAACCCCTACAATGAGCAGTTCTTC
j_gene: TRBJ2-7; v_gene: TRBV4-1; abundance: once; d_gene: TRBD1; CDR3aa: CASSQYTGGAMTEQYF; CDR3nt: TGCGCCAGCAGCCAATATACAGGGGGCGCGATGACCGAGCAGTACTTC
j_gene: TRBJ1-3; v_gene: TRBV20-1; abundance: NA; d_gene: NA; CDR3aa: CSASGNGNTIYF; CDR3nt: TGCAGTGCTAGTGGAAACGGAAACACCATATATTTT
j_gene: TRBJ2-3; v_gene: TRBV4-2; abundance: NA; d_gene: TRBD2; CDR3aa: CASSQISGDTDTQYF; CDR3nt: TGTGCCAGCAGCCAAATTAGCGGGGACACAGATACGCAGTATTTT
j_gene: TRBJ1-6; v_gene: TRBV3-1/TRBV3-2; abundance: NA; d_gene: TRBD1; CDR3aa: CASSQDPWDRNSPLHF; CDR3nt: TGTGCCAGCAGCCAAGATCCGTGGGACAGAAATTCACCCCTCCACTTT
j_gene: TRBJ1-3; v_gene: TRBV2; abundance: NA; d_gene: NA; CDR3aa: CASLGGYSGNTIYF; CDR3nt: TGTGCCAGCCTCGGCGGCTACTCTGGAAACACCATATATTTT
j_gene: TRBJ1-6; v_gene: TRBV11-2; abundance: NA; d_gene: TRBD1; CDR3aa: CASSPSQGVMSALHF; CDR3nt: TGTGCCAGCAGCCCCTCGCAGGGGGTAATGTCGGCCCTCCACTTT
j_gene: TRBJ1-1; v_gene: TRBV29-1; abundance: few; d_gene: TRBD1; CDR3aa: CSGGTARGTEAFF; CDR3nt: TGCAGCGGCGGGACAGCCCGGGGCACTGAAGCTTTCTTT
j_gene: TRBJ2-3; v_gene: TRBV5-8; abundance: once; d_gene: TRBD1; CDR3aa: CASSLVQGPDTQYF; CDR3nt: TGTGCCAGCAGCTTGGTACAGGGGCCAGATACGCAGTATTTT
j_gene: TRBJ2-1; v_gene: TRBV3-1/TRBV3-2; abundance: NA; d_gene: TRBD2; CDR3aa: CASSEGLATPYNEQFF; CDR3nt: TGTGCCAGCAGCGAGGGACTAGCGACCCCCTACAATGAGCAGTTCTTC
j_gene: TRBJ2-1; v_gene: TRBV7-2; abundance: NA; d_gene: TRBD2; CDR3aa: CASSITGTSLYSPFF; CDR3nt: TGTGCCAGCAGCATCACCGGGACTAGTCTTTATAGTCCGTTCTTC
j_gene: TRBJ2-7; v_gene: TRBV6-5; abundance: NA; d_gene: TRBD2; CDR3aa: CASRPPGGRPEQYF; CDR3nt: TGTGCCAGCAGGCCGCCGGGCGGGAGACCCGAGCAGTACTTC
j_gene: TRBJ2-5; v_gene: TRBV3-1/TRBV3-2; abundance: NA; d_gene: NA; CDR3aa: CASSQGARETQYF; CDR3nt: TGTGCCAGCAGCCAAGGAGCTCGGGAGACCCAGTACTTC
j_gene: TRBJ2-4; v_gene: TRBV11-2; abundance: NA; d_gene: NA; CDR3aa: CASSLGLAQRNIQYF; CDR3nt: TGTGCCAGCAGCTTAGGTCTAGCGCAGAGAAACATTCAGTACTTC
j_gene: TRBJ2-1; v_gene: TRBV24-1; abundance: NA; d_gene: NA; CDR3aa: CATSDLSGRSYNEQFF; CDR3nt: TGTGCCACCAGTGATTTGAGCGGACGCTCCTACAATGAGCAGTTCTTC
j_gene: TRBJ2-7; v_gene: TRBV6-6; abundance: NA; d_gene: NA; CDR3aa: CASRSGPGSKDEQYF; CDR3nt: TGTGCCAGCAGGAGTGGGCCAGGGAGTAAAGACGAGCAGTACTTC